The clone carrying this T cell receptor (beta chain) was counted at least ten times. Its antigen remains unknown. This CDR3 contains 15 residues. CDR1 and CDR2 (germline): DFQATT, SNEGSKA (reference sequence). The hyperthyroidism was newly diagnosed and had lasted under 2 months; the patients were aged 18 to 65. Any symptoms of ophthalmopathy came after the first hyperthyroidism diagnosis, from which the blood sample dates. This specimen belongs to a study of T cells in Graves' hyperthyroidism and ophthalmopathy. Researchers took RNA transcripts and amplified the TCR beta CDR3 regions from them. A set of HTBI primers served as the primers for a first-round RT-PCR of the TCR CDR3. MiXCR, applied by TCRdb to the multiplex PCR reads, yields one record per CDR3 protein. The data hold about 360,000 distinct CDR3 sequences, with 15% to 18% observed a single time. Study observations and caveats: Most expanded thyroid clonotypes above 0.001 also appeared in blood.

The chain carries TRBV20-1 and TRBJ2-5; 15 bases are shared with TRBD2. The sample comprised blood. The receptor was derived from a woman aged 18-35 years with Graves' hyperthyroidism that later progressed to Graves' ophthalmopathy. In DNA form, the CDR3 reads TGCAGCGGAGGACTAGCGGGAGGGCCTAGCGAGACCCAGTACTTC. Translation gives CSGGLAGGPSETQYF.